The entry that follows covers one T cell receptor beta chain sequence. What it binds is unknown. The data stem from a study of identical twins. With template switching, a universal primer site was added, and the cDNA carried unique molecular identifiers. A single record per CDR3 protein comes from TCRdb applying MiXCR to the 5' RACE reads. The table shows 400,000 to 500,000 distinct CDR3 sequences, with 18% occurring only once. Regarding the study as a whole: High-abundance cord blood beta clonotypes had fewer insertions; memory repertoires showed none. Low generation probability was overrepresented in out-of-frame alpha sequences shared by twins.

This sequence originates from a man aged 50 to 59 in good health. Sample: naive T cells sorted from blood.

CDR3 sequence: CSARGGNSGANVLTF. In DNA form, the CDR3 reads TGCAGTGCTAGGGGGGGGAACTCTGGGGCCAACGTCCTGACTTTC. V gene TRBV20-1 combines with J gene TRBJ2-6; 7 positions agree with TRBD2. The length of the CDR3 is 15 residues. V shed 3 bases and J 0 bases; nucleotides not matched to a gene: 2. Germline lookup yields CDR1 DFQATT and CDR2 SNEGSKA (reference sequence).